One T cell receptor (beta chain) is described in this entry. The CDR3 contains 13 residues. Per germline, CDR1 SSHAT and CDR2 FNYEAQ (reference sequence). One entry per CDR3 protein results from TCRdb running MiXCR on the 5' RACE reads. The data contain approximately 42,000 distinct CDR3 sequences, just under 30% of them singletons. Sequencing was carried out using memory CD4+ T cells sorted from a lymph node. Subset: memory CD4+ T cells, CD4+CD45RO+CD25-. The receptor comes from a female donor with breast cancer. The V call is TRBV7-7, the J call TRBJ2-1; D is perhaps TRBD2 (5 bases). CDR3: CASAVGFTNEQFF. DNA for the CDR3: TGTGCTAGCGCCGTGGGGTTTACAAATGAGCAGTTCTTC.